The sample holds one count of the clone carrying this T cell receptor (beta chain). What it binds is not known. This sample is drawn from a study of cytomegalovirus exposure and HLA in healthy donors. Notes on the study in general: The classifier reportedly diagnosed cytomegalovirus status with high sensitivity and specificity. A prior analysis recorded that most TCR beta V segments were productive about 90% or about 30% of the time.

The CDR3 contains 15 residues. V lost 4 bases and J lost 3, with 16 bases in between. Germline CDR1 reads KGHSH; CDR2 reads LQKENI. It was with 60 Vbeta and 13 Jbeta primers that the PCR ran. The protocol was immunoSEQ multiplex PCR, while the TCRdb copy is restricted to in-frame clones and leaves out a portion. The sample shows approximately 200,000 clones, roughly 79% of them seen only once. The origin of this receptor is a man aged 30 to 39 in good health and CMV-seronegative. The rearrangement uses TRBV18 and TRBJ2-7; D possibly corresponds to TRBD1 (6 bases). Sequenced input: PBMCs. Here the CDR3 DNA reads TGTGCCAGCTCACAGGCAGGGGACGTTATCTACGAGCAGTACTTC. It codes for CASSQAGDVIYEQYF.